Included here is one T cell receptor (beta chain) sequence, with context. The antigen is not known. The data originate from a study of T cell responses to AZD1222 COVID-19 vaccine. Study findings and constraints: An increase in Spike-specific TCR breadth and depth was observed after two AZD1222 doses. Unmutated variant regions are reportedly targeted by nearly half of spike-specific TCRs. Spike-wide coverage was observed for vaccine-associated CD4 TCRs, with dominant responses at 160-218 and 743-854.

Method: immunoSEQ multiplex PCR; TCRdb's copy keeps in-frame clones and lacks some. The sample gives 130,000 to 150,000 clones, approximately 78% of which show up once; roughly 4.5% is in the top ten. The germline gives CDR1 SGHRS, CDR2 YFSETQ. Unmatched junction bases numbered 9, after V lost 4 bases and J lost 3 bases. The CDR3 totals 16 residues. The chain joins TRBV5-1 to TRBJ2-3, with 9 bases fitting TRBD2. This TCR derives from an adult in good health. Material: peripheral blood, obtained on day 0 of MenACWY control vaccination. CDR3: CASSGTGLATTDTQYF. The CDR3 bases are TGCGCCAGCAGCGGGACGGGACTAGCAACTACAGATACGCAGTATTTT.